This T cell receptor (beta chain) is from a study of cytomegalovirus exposure and HLA in healthy donors. PCR amplification relied on 60 Vbeta primers (plus 13 Jbeta primers). Data came from immunoSEQ multiplex PCR; TCRdb stores just in-frame clones and leaves some out. The table includes over 130,000 clones, about 80% detected once. There are 13 residues in the CDR3. V was shortened by 5 bases and J by 0 bases, with 7 bases between the two germline ends. Germline CDR1 and CDR2: LNHDA and SQIVND (reference sequence). A note on this clone: Its specificity is not known.

Notes on the study in general: Among donors in an Asian-associated ancestry cluster, a later analysis reportedly found fewer N-insertions than the roughly 650-donor mean.

The TCR comes from a man aged 35-49 years in good health and CMV-seronegative. Sequencing was performed on PBMCs. This chain uses TRBV19 with TRBJ1-1, with TRBD1 as a possible D gene (5 bases). The CDR3 coding sequence is TGTGCCAGTAGTCTGGGGCTGAACACTGAAGCTTTCTTT. It translates to CASSLGLNTEAFF.